This T cell receptor beta chain was retrieved from a study of blood T cell repertoires in COVID-19. About the study: Collection of acute and convalescent COVID-19 samples took place in the United States, Italy and Spain. PBMCs, B-cell-depleted T cells, or T cells were the source of the cDNA or gDNA that made up the material.

The V segment lost 6 bases and the J segment 2 bases; nucleotides outside the gene matches: 15. Germline lookup yields CDR1 MDHEN and CDR2 SYDVKM. This CDR3 is 18 amino acids long. Original analysis: Reference gene primer amplification yielded estimated nucleated cell counts. Sequencing used immunoSEQ multiplex PCR; TCRdb keeps in-frame clones, though not all of them. Clone size and V and J calls were adopted from that table, with D and trimming inferred from the DNA. The sample records 200,000 to 250,000 clones, 70% to 90% being singletons. The material sequenced was peripheral blood. The clonotype originates from a man aged 40-49 years with acute or convalescent COVID-19. The rearrangement uses TRBV28 and TRBJ2-4, with 8 bases aligning to TRBD1. The CDR3 nucleotides read TGTGCCAGCAGAAGGACAGGGAGTTTAGTGAAGTCCAAAAACATTCAGTACTTC. Its translation: CASRRTGSLVKSKNIQYF. The full variable domain, its missing parts supplied by reference TRBV28 and TRBJ2-4, is DVKVTQSSRYLVKRTGEKVFLECVQDMDHENMFWYRQDPGLGLRLIYFSYDVKMKEKGDIPEGYSVSREKKERFSLILESASTNQTSMYLCASRRTGSLVKSKNIQYFGAGTRLSVL.